The 7 T cell receptor beta chains presented below share a single source sample, sequenced in a study of neurological immune-mediated disorders. MiXCR was run by TCRdb on the 5' RACE reads, yielding one entry per CDR3 protein. Of tens of thousands of distinct CDR3 sequences detected, 4% to 5.5% appear once; the ten largest clones hold 2.5% to 3.5%. Sequencing was done on a sample of PBMCs. The receptors shown here come from a man aged 50 or older with multiple sclerosis.

This clonotype was seen ten or more times. The rearrangement joins TRBV27 to TRBJ2-5; 7 bases align to TRBD2. V dropped 8 bases and J dropped 5; count of bases not matched to a gene: 11. In germline, CDR1 is MNHEY, CDR2 SMNVEV (reference sequence). The CDR3 length is 14 residues. The chain's CDR3 is CASRHSGAPETQYF. In DNA, the CDR3 is TGTGCCAGCCGTCACAGCGGGGCTCCCGAGACCCAGTACTTC.

This clonotype was seen at least ten times. The V call is TRBV10-2, the J call TRBJ2-3; no definite D call. Per the germline V gene, CDR1 is WSHSY and CDR2 is SAAADI. V gave up 6 bases and J gave up 3 bases, with 16 bases separating them. This CDR3 is built from 15 residues. CDR3 sequence: CASRLLGLETDTQYF. CDR3 sequence (DNA): TGCGCCAGCAGGCTTCTGGGCTTGGAAACAGATACGCAGTATTTT.

This clonotype was seen a handful of times. V gene TRBV7-9 combines with J gene TRBJ1-2, with 7 bases lining up with TRBD1. V was clipped by 5 bases and J by 3 bases; unmatched bases: 12. Germline CDR1 is SEHNR and CDR2 is FQNEAQ (reference sequence). This CDR3 contains 16 residues. As DNA, the CDR3 is TGTGCCAGCAGCCCCCGGGACAGCATGGGTGACTATGGCTACACCTTC. Protein: CASSPRDSMGDYGYTF. Together with reference TRBV7-9 and TRBJ1-2, the CDR3 gives the full variable domain: DTGVSQNPRHKITKRGQNVTFRCDPISEHNRLYWYRQTLGQGPEFLTYFQNEAQLEKSRLLSDRFSAERPKGSFSTLEIQRTEQGDSAMYLCASSPRDSMGDYGYTFGSGTRLTVV.

The sample holds many counts of this clonotype. The CDR3 bases are TGTGCCAGCAGCAAGGAGGGGGGGAACTATGGCTACACCTTC. Translation gives CASSKEGGNYGYTF. The rearrangement joins TRBV7-9 to TRBJ1-2, with a weak D call TRBD1 (6 bases). V was clipped by 5 bases and J by 2 bases, with 12 bases between them. Germline assignment: CDR1 SEHNR and CDR2 FQNEAQ (reference sequence). The CDR3 extends over 14 amino acids.

This clonotype was observed at least ten times. The V call is TRBV5-1, the J call TRBJ1-5, with TRBD1 identical over 9 bases. Germline V gene sequence: CDR1 SGHRS, CDR2 YFSETQ. With 4 bases clipped from V and 0 bases from J, the junction kept 2 bases outside the gene matches. The CDR3 is 15 residues long. Written as DNA, the CDR3 is TGCGCCAGCAGCCAGACAGGGGGTAGCAATCAGCCCCAGCATTTT. It is translated as CASSQTGGSNQPQHF.

The table lists this clonotype with many counts. The chain uses TRBV27 and TRBJ2-1, with 9 bases aligning to TRBD2. J lost 3 bases, V lost 4 bases, and 7 bases had no gene match. The CDR3 has 16 residues. Germline V CDR1 and CDR2: MNHEY, SMNVEV (reference sequence). CDR3 sequence: CASSSLAGVFYNEQFF. The CDR3 nucleotides are TGTGCCAGCAGTTCTTTAGCGGGAGTCTTCTACAATGAGCAGTTCTTC.

There are many counts of this clonotype. J is TRBJ2-6 and V is TRBV5-1; D is possibly TRBD2 (5 bases). Germline CDR1 is SGHRS and CDR2 is YFSETQ. V lost 5 bases to trimming and J lost 4 bases, with 16 bases between them. This CDR3 is 16 amino acids long. CDR3 protein: CASRSDGGLGANVLTF. The CDR3 region has the DNA TGCGCCAGCAGGTCGGACGGAGGCTTGGGGGCCAACGTCCTGACTTTC.